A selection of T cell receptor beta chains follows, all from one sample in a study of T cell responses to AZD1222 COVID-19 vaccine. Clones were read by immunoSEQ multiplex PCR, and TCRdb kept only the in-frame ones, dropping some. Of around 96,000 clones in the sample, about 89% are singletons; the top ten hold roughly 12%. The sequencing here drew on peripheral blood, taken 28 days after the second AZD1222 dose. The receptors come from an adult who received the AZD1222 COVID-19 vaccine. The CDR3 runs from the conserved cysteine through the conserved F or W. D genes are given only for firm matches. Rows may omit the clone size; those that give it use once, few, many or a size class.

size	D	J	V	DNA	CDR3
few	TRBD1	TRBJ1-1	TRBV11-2	TGTGCCAGCAGCTTAGGGGCAGGGGGGAACACTGAAGCTTTCTTT	CASSLGAGGNTEAFF
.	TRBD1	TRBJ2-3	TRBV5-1	TGCGCCAGCAGCTTGGAGGACAGGGTTACAGATACGCAGTATTTT	CASSLEDRVTDTQYF
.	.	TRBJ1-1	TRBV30	TGTGCCTGGAGTGGGCCTGACAAGTTTCGGTACATGAACACTGAAGCTTTCTTT	CAWSGPDKFRYMNTEAFF
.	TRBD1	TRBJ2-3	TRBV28	TGTGCCAGCAGGAAGGGACAGATCACAGATACGCAGTATTTT	CASRKGQITDTQYF
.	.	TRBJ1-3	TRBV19	TGTGCCAGTAGTATACAGAGAGCCTCGTCGGGAAACACCATATATTTT	CASSIQRASSGNTIYF
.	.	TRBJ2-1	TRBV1	TGCACCAGCAGCCCCAACAGGGGACTAGCGGGATATGAGCAGTTCTTC	CTSSPNRGLAGYEQFF
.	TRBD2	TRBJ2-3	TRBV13	TGTGCCAGCAGCTTCGGACTAGCGGGCTTCACAGATACGCAGTATTTT	CASSFGLAGFTDTQYF
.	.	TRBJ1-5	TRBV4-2	TGTGCCAGCAGCCAAGGCAGGGGTAGCAATCAGCCCCAGCATTTT	CASSQGRGSNQPQHF
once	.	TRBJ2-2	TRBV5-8	TGTGCCAGCAGCTTGGACTGGGACCGGGAGCTGTTTTTT	CASSLDWDRELFF
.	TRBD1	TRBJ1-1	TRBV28	TGTGCCAGCAGCCTACAGGGGGCAGGCACTGAAGCTTTCTTT	CASSLQGAGTEAFF
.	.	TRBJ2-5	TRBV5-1	TGCGCCAGCAGCGGAGGGACAGCGGCCCTTCAAGAGACCCAGTACTTC	CASSGGTAALQETQYF
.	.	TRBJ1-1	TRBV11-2	TGTGCCAGCAGCTGGAGAAACACTGAAGCTTTCTTT	CASSWRNTEAFF
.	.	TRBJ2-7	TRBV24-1	TGTGCCACCAGTGGTAGGAACGACTACGAGCAGTACTTC	CATSGRNDYEQYF
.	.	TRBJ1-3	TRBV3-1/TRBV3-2	TGTGCCAGCAGCCCGGGGGGGGACTCTGGAAACACCATATATTTT	CASSPGGDSGNTIYF
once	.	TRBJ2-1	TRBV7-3	TGTGCCAGCAGCTTATCGCAGGGGAACAATGAGCAGTTCTTC	CASSLSQGNNEQFF
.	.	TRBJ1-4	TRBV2	TGTGCCAGCAGGGCCCGGGCTCCGACTTTAGAAAAACTGTTTTTT	CASRARAPTLEKLFF
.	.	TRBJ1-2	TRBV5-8	TGTGCCAGCAGCCCCTCCCCTGGAGTTTCTAACTATGGCTACACCTTC	CASSPSPGVSNYGYTF
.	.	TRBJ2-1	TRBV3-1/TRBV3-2	TGTGCCAGCAGCTACGTAGCAGACTACTCCTACAATGAGCAGTTCTTC	CASSYVADYSYNEQFF
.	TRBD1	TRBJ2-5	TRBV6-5	TGTGCCAGCGGGGACAGGTACCAAGAGACCCAGTACTTC	CASGDRYQETQYF
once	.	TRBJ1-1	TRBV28	TGTGCCAGCAGTTTAGCCGGAAACACTGAAGCTTTCTTT	CASSLAGNTEAFF
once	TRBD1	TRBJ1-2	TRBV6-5	TGTGCCAGCATCCCCACAGGGGGCCGTGGCTACACCTTC	CASIPTGGRGYTF
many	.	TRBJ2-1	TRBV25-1	TGTGCCAGCAGTGATTTCCAGGGCGCCTCCTACAATGAGCAGTTCTTC	CASSDFQGASYNEQFF
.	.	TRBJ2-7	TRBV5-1	TGCGCCAGCAGCTTGGCCAGAGCCCCATCCTACGAGCAGTACTTC	CASSLARAPSYEQYF
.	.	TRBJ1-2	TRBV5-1	TGCGCCAGCAGCTTGGTCGCACCCTCCGACTATGGCTACACCTTC	CASSLVAPSDYGYTF
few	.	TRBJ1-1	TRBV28	TGTGCCAGCAGTTTATTGGCAGGGAGCACTGAAGCTTTCTTT	CASSLLAGSTEAFF
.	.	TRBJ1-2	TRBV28	TGTGCCAGCAGTTCCTCCCCCACGTCTAACTATGGCTACACCTTC	CASSSSPTSNYGYTF
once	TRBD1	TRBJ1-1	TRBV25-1	TGTGCCAGCAGTGAAATAGGGGGCGGAAACACTGAAGCTTTCTTT	CASSEIGGGNTEAFF
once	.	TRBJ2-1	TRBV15	TGTGCCACCAGCGGGGGCAGTTTATCCTACAATGAGCAGTTCTTC	CATSGGSLSYNEQFF
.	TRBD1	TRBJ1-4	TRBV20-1	TGCAGTGCCAGTGATGGACAGGATCCGTGGTGGGGTGAAAAACTGTTTTTT	CSASDGQDPWWGEKLFF
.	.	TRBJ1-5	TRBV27	TGTGCCAGCAGTCCTCTGGTTGGGAGTCAGCCCCAGCATTTT	CASSPLVGSQPQHF
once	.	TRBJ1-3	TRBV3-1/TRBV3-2	TGTGCCAGCAGCCAAGGTCCTCTCAGCGTCATATATTTT	CASSQGPLSVIYF
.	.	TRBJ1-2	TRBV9	TGTGCCAGCAGCGTAGGGGCGGGGCGCTCGAACTATGGCTACACCTTC	CASSVGAGRSNYGYTF
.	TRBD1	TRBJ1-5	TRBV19	TGTGCCAGTAGTAACCCCGGACAGGGAAGGGAGCCCCAGCATTTT	CASSNPGQGREPQHF
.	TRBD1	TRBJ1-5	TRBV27	TGTGCCAGCAGTTACTCAACAGGGGTGGATCAGCCCCAGCATTTT	CASSYSTGVDQPQHF
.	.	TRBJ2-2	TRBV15	TGTGCCACCAGCAGTCGGGGGAGTTACACCGGGGAGCTGTTTTTT	CATSSRGSYTGELFF
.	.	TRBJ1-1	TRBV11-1	TGTGCCAGCAGCATAATGGGTGTGGGGTCGAACACTGAAGCTTTCTTT	CASSIMGVGSNTEAFF
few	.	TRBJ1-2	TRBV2	TGTGCCAGCAGTGAATTGACGGGGAACTATGGCTACACCTTC	CASSELTGNYGYTF
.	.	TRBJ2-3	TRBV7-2	TGTGCCAGCAGGTTCGGGAGTCACGGCACAGATACGCAGTATTTT	CASRFGSHGTDTQYF
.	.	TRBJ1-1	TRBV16	TGTGCCAGCAGCCAATCTCAGCCCCCGAACACTGAAGCTTTCTTT	CASSQSQPPNTEAFF
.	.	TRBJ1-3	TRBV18	TGTGCCAGCTCACCCGAGGTTAATCCCAACACCATATATTTT	CASSPEVNPNTIYF
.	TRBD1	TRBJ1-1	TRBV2	TGTGCCAGCTCGGGACAGGAAGGCACTGAAGCTTTCTTT	CASSGQEGTEAFF
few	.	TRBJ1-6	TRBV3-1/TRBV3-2	TGTGCCAGCAGCCAAGGGCTCAATTCGGGGGGCCCTAATTCACCCCTCCACTTT	CASSQGLNSGGPNSPLHF
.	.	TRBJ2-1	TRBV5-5	TGTGCCAGCAGCTTGGCCCCCCCTGTTGGAGACAATGAGCAGTTCTTC	CASSLAPPVGDNEQFF
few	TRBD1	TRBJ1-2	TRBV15	TGTGCCACCAGCGCCCGTAGGACAGGGGGCGACTATGGCTACACCTTC	CATSARRTGGDYGYTF
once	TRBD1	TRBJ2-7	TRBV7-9	TGTGCCAGCAGCCTTACGACAGGGAGTTACGAGCAGTACTTC	CASSLTTGSYEQYF
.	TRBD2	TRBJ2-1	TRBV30	TGTGCCTGGAGTGTACTCCTGCCTCTAGCGGGGAACTACAATGAGCAGTTCTTC	CAWSVLLPLAGNYNEQFF
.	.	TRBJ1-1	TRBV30	TGTGCCTGGAGTTTCACAGGGACTGAAGCTTTCTTT	CAWSFTGTEAFF